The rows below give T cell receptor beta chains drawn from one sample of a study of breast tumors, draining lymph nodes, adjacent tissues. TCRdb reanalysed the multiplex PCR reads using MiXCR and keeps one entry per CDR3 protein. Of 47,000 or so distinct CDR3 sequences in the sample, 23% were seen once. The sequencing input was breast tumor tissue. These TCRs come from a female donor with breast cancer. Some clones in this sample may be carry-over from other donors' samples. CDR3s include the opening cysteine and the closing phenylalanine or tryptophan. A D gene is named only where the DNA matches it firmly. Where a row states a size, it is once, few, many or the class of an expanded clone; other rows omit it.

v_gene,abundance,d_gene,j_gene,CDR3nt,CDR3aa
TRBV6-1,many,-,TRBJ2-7,TGTGCCAGCAGTCTCCGGGGGCGCCTCTCCTACGAGCAGTACTTC,CASSLRGRLSYEQYF
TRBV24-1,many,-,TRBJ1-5,TGTCACGAGACCGGGGAGGTTCGGCCCCAGCATTTT,CHETGEVRPQHF
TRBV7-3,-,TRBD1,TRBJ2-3,TGTGCCAGCAGCTTAAGAGTGGGACAGGGAAGTACAGATACGCAGTATTTT,CASSLRVGQGSTDTQYF
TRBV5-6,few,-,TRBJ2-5,TGTGCCAGCAGCTTGTTTCCTCAGCGCACTCGGGAGACCCAGTACTTC,CASSLFPQRTRETQYF
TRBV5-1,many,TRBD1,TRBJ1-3,TGCGCCAGCAGCTGGGGGACAGGGGGAGTTGGAAACACCATATATTTT,CASSWGTGGVGNTIYF
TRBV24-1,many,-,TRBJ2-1,TGTGCCACCAGTGATTGGACAAGTGAGCAGTTCTTC,CATSDWTSEQFF
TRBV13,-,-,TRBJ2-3,TGTGCCAGCCGGACGGGGAGCGTCTACACAGATACGCGGTATTTT,CASRTGSVYTDTRYF
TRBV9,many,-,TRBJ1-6,TGTGCCAGCAGCGCCGGACAGTTTCTAGGATCACCCCTCCACTTT,CASSAGQFLGSPLHF
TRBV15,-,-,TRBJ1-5,TGTGCCACCAGCAGAGCGGGACCGGTTAGCAATCAGCCCCAGCATTTT,CATSRAGPVSNQPQHF
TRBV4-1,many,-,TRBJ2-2,TGCGCCAGCAGCCAACTGGGCGGGGAGCTGTTTTTT,CASSQLGGELFF
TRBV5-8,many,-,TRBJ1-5,TGTGCCAGCAGCTTACTTGGTGGGGGGTTTGGGGCCAATCAGCCCCAGCATTTT,CASSLLGGGFGANQPQHF
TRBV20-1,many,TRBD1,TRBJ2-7,TGCAGTGCTAGCCGGGACAGCTACTACGAGCAGTACTTC,CSASRDSYYEQYF
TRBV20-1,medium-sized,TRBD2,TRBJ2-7,TGCAGTGCTCAAGGGACTAGCCATACCGGCGAGCAGTACTTC,CSAQGTSHTGEQYF
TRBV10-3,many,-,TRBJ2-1,TGTGCCATCAGTGAGTCTGGTCGGGAGCAGTTCTTC,CAISESGREQFF
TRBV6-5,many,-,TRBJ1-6,TGTGCCAGCAGCCCCGGGAGCTCCTATAATTCACCCCTCCACTTT,CASSPGSSYNSPLHF
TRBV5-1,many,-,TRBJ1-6,TGCGCCAGCAGCTTGGAAGGTTCTGGGTCACCCCTCCACTTT,CASSLEGSGSPLHF
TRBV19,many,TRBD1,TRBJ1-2,TGTGCCAGTAGTATGCAGGGGGCTCGAGGCTATGGCTACACCTTC,CASSMQGARGYGYTF
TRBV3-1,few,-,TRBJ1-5,TGTGCCAGCAGCCCGGGACACCTCAATCAGCCCCAGCATTTT,CASSPGHLNQPQHF
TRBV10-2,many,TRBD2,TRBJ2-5,TGCGCCAGCGGACTAGCGGAGTTACAAGAGACCCAGTACTTC,CASGLAELQETQYF
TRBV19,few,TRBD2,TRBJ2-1,TGTGCCAGTAGTCGTCTAGCGGGAAGAAACTCCTACAATGAGCAGTTCTTC,CASSRLAGRNSYNEQFF
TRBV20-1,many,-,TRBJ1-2,TGCAGTGCTAGAGATCACCTGGAAAGGCATAGCTATGGCTACACCTTC,CSARDHLERHSYGYTF
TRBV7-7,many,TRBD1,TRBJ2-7,TGTGCTAGCAGCTTTGGGACAGGGACCCTCTACGAGCAGTACTTC,CASSFGTGTLYEQYF
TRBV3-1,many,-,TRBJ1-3,TGTGCCAGCAGCCAAGACCGGGGGTGGACGACTGGAAACACCATATATTTT,CASSQDRGWTTGNTIYF
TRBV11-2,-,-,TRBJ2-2,TGTGCCAGCAGCCCCAATCGACAAGCCTCCGGGGAGCTGTTTTTT,CASSPNRQASGELFF
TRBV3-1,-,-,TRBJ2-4,TGTGCCAGCAGCCAAGACGGGACATCGGGTCAGTACTTC,CASSQDGTSGQYF
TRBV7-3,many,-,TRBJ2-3,TGTGCCAGCAGCTCAGGGCCCCATGAGGATACGCAGTATTTT,CASSSGPHEDTQYF
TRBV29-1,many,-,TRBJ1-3,TGCAGCGTGATAACGTCGGGAAACACCATATATTTT,CSVITSGNTIYF
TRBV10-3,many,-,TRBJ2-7,TGTGCCACCAAACTAGCTAGGGGGTACGAGCAGTACTTC,CATKLARGYEQYF
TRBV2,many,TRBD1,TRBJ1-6,TGTGCCAGCAGTACGGGACAGAGGGATTCACCCCTCCACTTT,CASSTGQRDSPLHF
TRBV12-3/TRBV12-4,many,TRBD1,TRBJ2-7,TGTGCCAGCAGCCCCCCCACAGGGGGCTTCTACGAGCAGTACTTC,CASSPPTGGFYEQYF
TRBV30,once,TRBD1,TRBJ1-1,TGTGCCTGGAATGGATACAGGGGGCGTGACACTGAAGCTTTCTTT,CAWNGYRGRDTEAFF
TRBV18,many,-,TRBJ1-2,TGTGCCAGCTCACCAATGGGTCGAAGAAATTACACCTTC,CASSPMGRRNYTF
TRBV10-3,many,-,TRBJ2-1,TGTGCCATCAGTGGAGACAATGAGCAGTTCTTC,CAISGDNEQFF
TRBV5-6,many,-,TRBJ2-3,TGTGCCAGCAGCTTGCCCGGACTCACAGATACGCAGTATTTT,CASSLPGLTDTQYF
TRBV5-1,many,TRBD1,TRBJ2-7,TGCGCCAGCAGCCCTGGGACAGTTTTTTCCTACGAGCAGTACTTC,CASSPGTVFSYEQYF
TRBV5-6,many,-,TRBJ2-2,TGTGCCAGCAGCTTGACCCCAAACAAGAACACCGGGGAGCTGTTTTTT,CASSLTPNKNTGELFF
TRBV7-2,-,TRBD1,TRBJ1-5,TGTGCCAGCAGCACCCGACAGGGCGAGCAGCCCCAGCATTTT,CASSTRQGEQPQHF
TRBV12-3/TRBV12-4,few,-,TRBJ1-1,TGTGCCAGCACCGCGGGAGGGATCACTGAAGCTTTCTTT,CASTAGGITEAFF
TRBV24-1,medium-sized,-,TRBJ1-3,TGTGCCACCAGTCCGGGAGGTGGAAACACCATATATTTT,CATSPGGGNTIYF
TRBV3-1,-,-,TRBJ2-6,TGTGCCAGCAGCCGAAGTGCGGGGGCCAACGTCCTGACTTTC,CASSRSAGANVLTF
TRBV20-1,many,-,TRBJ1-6,TGCAGTGCAGGCGGCAGATTTAATTCACCCCTCCACTTT,CSAGGRFNSPLHF
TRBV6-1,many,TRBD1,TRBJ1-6,TGTGCCAGCAGTGAAATGGACAGGTTTCTCTCACCCCTCCACTTT,CASSEMDRFLSPLHF
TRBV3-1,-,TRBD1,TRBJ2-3,TGTGCCAGCAGCCAACTGACAGGGGATACGCAGTATTTT,CASSQLTGDTQYF
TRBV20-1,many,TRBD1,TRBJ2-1,TGCAGTGCTAGCCGACAAGGACAGGGGGCGTTCAATGAGCAGTTCTTC,CSASRQGQGAFNEQFF
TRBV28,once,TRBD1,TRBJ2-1,TGTGCCAGCAGCCTGCGTCCGGGGACAGGGTACAGTGAGCAGTTCTTC,CASSLRPGTGYSEQFF
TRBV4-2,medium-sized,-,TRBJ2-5,TGTGCCAGCAGCCCGGGGACCAGCAAAGAGACCCAGTACTTC,CASSPGTSKETQYF
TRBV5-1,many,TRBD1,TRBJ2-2,TGCGCCAGCAGCTTCGCGGGACAGGGGACCGGGGAGCTGTTTTTT,CASSFAGQGTGELFF
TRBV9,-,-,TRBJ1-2,TGTGCCAGCAGCGCCCCAGGGGCACGGGGCTACACCTTC,CASSAPGARGYTF
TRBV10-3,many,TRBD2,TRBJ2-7,TGTGCCATCAGTAGAGGGACTAGCGGGAGCTCCTACGAGCAGTACTTC,CAISRGTSGSSYEQYF
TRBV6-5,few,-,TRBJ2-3,TGTGCCAGCAGAGGACAGAGGACGGGAACAGATACGCAGTATTTT,CASRGQRTGTDTQYF